The 24 T cell receptor beta chains given below trace back to one sample, sequenced in a study of blood T cell repertoires in COVID-19. TCRdb's table, derived via immunoSEQ multiplex PCR, lists solely in-frame clones and lacks some. This sample has under 250,000 clones; roughly 88% occur once, and the top ten carry over 1.2%. Sequenced: peripheral blood. These receptors were collected from a man aged 80 or over with acute or convalescent COVID-19.

The V call is TRBV5-1, the J call TRBJ2-7; 9 bases agree with TRBD1. The CDR3 has 17 residues. Germline V gene data show CDR1 as SGHRS and CDR2 as YFSETQ. The V segment lost 2 bases and the J segment 5 bases; nucleotides outside the gene matches: 14. CDR3 protein: CASSFDGTGTLFNEQYF. The CDR3, as DNA: TGCGCCAGCAGCTTCGACGGGACAGGGACCCTTTTTAACGAGCAGTACTTC. The full variable domain, in which reference TRBV5-1 and TRBJ2-7 provide the parts outside the CDR3, is KAGVTQTPRYLIKTRGQQVTLSCSPISGHRSVSWYQQTPGQGLQFLFEYFSETQRNKGNFPGRFSGRQFSNSRSEMNVSTLELGDSALYLCASSFDGTGTLFNEQYFGPGTRLTVT.

The chain carries TRBV5-8 and TRBJ1-3, with D uncertain. There are 14 residues in the CDR3. The germline V and J ends were trimmed by 2 bases and 0 bases, with 6 bases remaining between them. CDR1 and CDR2 from the germline V gene are SGHTS and YDEGEE. CDR3 region: CASSFRDSGNTIYF. CDR3 nucleotides: TGTGCCAGCAGCTTCCGAGACTCTGGAAACACCATATATTTT.

The V gene is TRBV15, the J gene TRBJ2-7, with D tentatively TRBD1 (5 bases). This CDR3 has 13 residues. Germline CDR1 reads LNHNV; CDR2 reads YYDKDF (reference sequence). Trimming removed 3 bases at V and 4 bases at J, with 10 bases between. CDR3 loop: CATSRPQGYEQYF. CDR3 sequence (DNA): TGTGCCACCAGCAGGCCTCAGGGTTACGAGCAGTACTTC.

The chain couples TRBV27 to TRBJ1-1, with 9 bases identical to TRBD1. This CDR3 contains 15 residues. V lost 4 bases to trimming and J lost 8 bases; unmatched junction nucleotides: 11. Germline lookup yields CDR1 MNHEY and CDR2 SMNVEV (reference sequence). CDR3 DNA sequence: TGTGCCAGCAGTTCGTTTGAGGCGGGACAGGGCGAAGCTTTCTTT. It encodes CASSSFEAGQGEAFF.

This clone was detected once. The V call is TRBV5-1, the J call TRBJ1-4; perhaps TRBD1 as D (5 bases). V was shortened by 0 bases and J by 1 base, with 13 bases between the two germline ends. CDR1 and CDR2 (germline): SGHRS, YFSETQ. This CDR3 is built from 17 residues. Here the CDR3 reads CASSLVPSGGTNEKLFF. The CDR3 bases are TGCGCCAGCAGCTTGGTACCCTCCGGGGGAACTAATGAAAAACTGTTTTTT.

The chain is built from TRBV2 and TRBJ1-5, with D possibly TRBD1 on 6 matching bases. V lost 4 bases, J lost 2 bases, and 12 bases lay in between. The CDR3 runs 15 residues. The germline V gene has CDR1 SNHLY and CDR2 FYNNEI. CDR3: CASSVGGQGNQPQHF. The CDR3 DNA reads TGTGCCAGCAGTGTGGGGGGGCAGGGCAATCAGCCCCAGCATTTT. Full variable domain (rest looked up from reference TRBV2 and TRBJ1-5): EPEVTQTPSHQVTQMGQEVILRCVPISNHLYFYWYRQILGQKVEFLVSFYNNEISEKSEIFDDQFSVERPDGSNFTLKIRSTKLEDSAMYFCASSVGGQGNQPQHFGDGTRLSIL.

The rearrangement links TRBV5-4 to TRBJ1-2, with TRBD1 identical over 7 bases. The J segment lost 8 bases and the V segment lost 4 bases, leaving 11 bases of the junction unmatched. The CDR3 covers 14 residues. Germline V CDR1 and CDR2: SGHNT, YYREEE (reference sequence). The CDR3 region is CASSTRQGNQGYTF. CDR3 coding DNA: TGTGCCAGCAGCACTAGACAGGGAAACCAGGGCTACACCTTC.

V and J are TRBV2 and TRBJ2-7; 9 bases line up with TRBD1. This CDR3 comprises 17 residues. CDR1 and CDR2 (germline): SNHLY, FYNNEI. V was clipped by 5 bases and J by 6 bases; unmatched bases: 17. This CDR3 is CASSLSLDRGRAIEQYF. CDR3 in DNA: TGTGCCAGCAGTTTATCCCTTGACAGGGGGAGGGCTATCGAGCAGTACTTC.

The V call is TRBV5-4, the J call TRBJ2-2; 10 nucleotides align to TRBD1. With V trimmed by 2 bases and J by 5 bases, 6 bases remained unmatched. Germline V gene lookup returns CDR1 SGHNT and CDR2 YYREEE (reference sequence). This CDR3 is 16 amino acids long. The CDR3 nucleotides read TGTGCCAGCAGCTTTCTCGGGACAGGGGTAACCGGGGAGCTGTTTTTT. Translated, it gives CASSFLGTGVTGELFF. Variable domain in full (rest from reference TRBV5-4 and TRBJ2-2): ETGVTQSPTHLIKTRGQQVTLRCSSQSGHNTVSWYQQALGQGPQFIFQYYREEENGRGNFPPRFSGLQFPNYSSELNVNALELDDSALYLCASSFLGTGVTGELFFGEGSRLTVL.

In its sample, this clone was seen once. The chain combines TRBV5-1 with TRBJ1-1; 9 bases line up with TRBD1. CDR1 and CDR2 from the germline V gene are SGHRS and YFSETQ. V gave up 4 bases and J gave up 6 bases; unmatched junction bases: 10. The CDR3 covers 15 residues. The CDR3 coding sequence is TGCGCCAGCAGCCCGGGGACAGGGTTTCTGGCTGAAGCTTTCTTT. It encodes CASSPGTGFLAEAFF.

This chain links TRBV11-1 with TRBJ2-2, with TRBD1 as a possible D gene (6 bases). Germline lookup yields CDR1 SGHAT and CDR2 FQDESV (reference sequence). The CDR3 loop spans 15 amino acids. V lost 6 bases and J lost 0, with 11 bases in between. CDR3 nucleotides: TGTGCCAGCAGTTTGACAGGTGCGAACACCGGGGAGCTGTTTTTT. Protein: CASSLTGANTGELFF.

J is TRBJ2-7 and V is TRBV27; 7 bases align to TRBD1. CDR3 length equals 14 residues. Trimming removed 4 bases from V and 4 bases from J; junction bases left unmatched: 7. The germline CDR1 and CDR2 sequences are MNHEY and SMNVEV (reference sequence). The CDR3 is CASSSLGTDYEQYF. As DNA, the CDR3 is TGTGCCAGCAGTTCCTTAGGGACAGATTACGAGCAGTACTTC.

The CDR3 bases are TGTGCCAGCAGTTTCTTAGCGGGACTCTCCTACAATGAGCAGTTCTTC. Its translation: CASSFLAGLSYNEQFF. J is TRBJ2-1 and V is TRBV6-2 or TRBV6-3; 8 bases are a match to TRBD2. The CDR3 totals 16 residues. The V gene's germline CDR1 is MNHEY and CDR2 SVGEGT. V dropped 4 bases and J dropped 0; count of bases not matched to a gene: 5.

The chain recombines TRBV7-9 with TRBJ2-6; D possibly corresponds to TRBD2 (6 bases). This CDR3 contains 19 residues. V lost 1 base, J lost 0 bases, and 16 bases lay in between. Per the germline V gene, CDR1 is SEHNR and CDR2 is FQNEAQ (reference sequence). The CDR3 spells CASSLDFGTGSSGANVLTF. The CDR3 nucleotides are TGTGCCAGCAGCTTAGATTTTGGGACTGGGAGCTCTGGGGCCAACGTCCTGACTTTC.

The J gene is TRBJ1-2, the V gene TRBV4-3, with D possibly TRBD1 on 5 matching bases. CDR1 and CDR2 (germline): LGHNA, YSLEER. Deletions cut 0 bases from V and 7 bases from J, with 15 bases between. The CDR3 contains 15 residues. The CDR3 nucleotides are TGCGCCAGCAGCCAAGATAGGGGTGCAGTGTCTGGCTACACCTTC. It yields the protein CASSQDRGAVSGYTF.

The chain uses TRBV5-1 and TRBJ1-1; a possible D gene is TRBD1 (6 bases). This CDR3 contains 14 residues. Germline V gene lookup returns CDR1 SGHRS and CDR2 YFSETQ. Trimming cost V 1 base and J 7 bases, with 14 bases left between them. CDR3: CASSLRRGSDEAFF. CDR3 DNA sequence: TGCGCCAGCAGCTTGAGAAGGGGGTCTGATGAAGCTTTCTTT. The full variable domain, in which reference TRBV5-1 and TRBJ1-1 provide the parts outside the CDR3, is KAGVTQTPRYLIKTRGQQVTLSCSPISGHRSVSWYQQTPGQGLQFLFEYFSETQRNKGNFPGRFSGRQFSNSRSEMNVSTLELGDSALYLCASSLRRGSDEAFFGQGTRLTVV.

This chain uses TRBV6-5 with TRBJ1-1; D might be TRBD1 (6 bases). Trimming left V 2 bases short and J 5 bases short, with 9 bases between. Germline V gene data show CDR1 as MNHEY and CDR2 as SVGAGI. The CDR3 loop spans 13 amino acids. The CDR3 loop is CASSYQGSTEAFF. In DNA, the CDR3 is TGTGCCAGCAGTTACCAGGGGAGTACTGAAGCTTTCTTT.

This clone was detected only once. The rearrangement links TRBV6-5 to TRBJ2-7; 8 bases are a match to TRBD2. The germline V gene has CDR1 MNHEY and CDR2 SVGAGI. V was clipped by 5 bases and J by 3 bases; unmatched bases: 9. The CDR3 runs 15 residues. This CDR3 is CASSNGGGPLYEQYF. CDR3 nucleotides: TGTGCCAGCAGTAACGGGGGGGGTCCCCTCTACGAGCAGTACTTC.

In its sample, this clone was seen a few times. The chain links TRBV2 to TRBJ1-6; 8 bases map to TRBD1. J lost 10 bases, V lost 6 bases, and 8 bases had no gene match. The CDR3 has 14 amino acids. Germline CDR1 SNHLY, CDR2 FYNNEI. The CDR3 coding sequence is TGTGCCAGCAGCGGACAGGGATTGAGGTCACCCCTCCACTTT. Translation gives CASSGQGLRSPLHF.

This clone was counted between two and nine times. The V gene is TRBV15, the J gene TRBJ2-7, with a weak D call TRBD2 (5 bases). The germline V gene has CDR1 LNHNV and CDR2 YYDKDF (reference sequence). This CDR3 region has 15 residues. V lost 5 bases and J lost 5, with 19 bases in between. CDR3 region: CATSSPGSGTNEQYF. CDR3 in DNA: TGTGCCACCAGCTCCCCAGGCAGCGGTACTAACGAGCAGTACTTC.

This chain connects TRBV19 to TRBJ1-3; 7 bases line up with TRBD1. After removal of 5 bases from V and 0 bases from J, the junction contained 4 bases not matched to a gene. Germline CDR1 and CDR2: LNHDA and SQIVND (reference sequence). This CDR3 has 15 amino acids. CDR3 in amino acids: CASSRDRSSGNTIYF. The DNA of the CDR3 is TGTGCCAGTAGTCGGGACAGATCCTCTGGAAACACCATATATTTT. Filled out from reference TRBV19 and TRBJ1-3, the complete variable domain reads DGGITQSPKYLFRKEGQNVTLSCEQNLNHDAMYWYRQDPGQGLRLIYYSQIVNDFQKGDIAEGYSVSREKKESFPLTVTSAQKNPTAFYLCASSRDRSSGNTIYFGEGSWLTVV.

This clone occurred a few times. This chain connects TRBV19 to TRBJ1-2; D is unresolved. V lost 3 bases and J 5 bases, leaving 7 bases between the germline ends. Germline CDR1 reads LNHDA; CDR2 reads SQIVND (reference sequence). The CDR3 length is 12 residues. CDR3 sequence (DNA): TGTGCCAGTAGTATGCGGGGATATGGCTACACCTTC. It encodes CASSMRGYGYTF.

The chain joins TRBV18 to TRBJ2-7; 10 nucleotides line up with TRBD2. The V and J ends lost 2 bases and 1 base, in that order; junction bases with no gene match: 5. The germline gives CDR1 KGHSH, CDR2 LQKENI. The CDR3 extends over 16 amino acids. The CDR3 region is CASSPGGLADSYEQYF. The CDR3 nucleotides are TGTGCCAGCTCACCAGGAGGACTAGCGGATTCCTACGAGCAGTACTTC.

J is TRBJ1-5 and V is TRBV18, with D possibly being TRBD1 (5 bases). V dropped 1 base and J dropped 8 bases, with 9 bases sitting between them. The CDR3 is 13 residues long. The germline V gene encodes CDR1 KGHSH and CDR2 LQKENI. CDR3: CASSPRQREPQHF. In nucleotides, the CDR3 is TGTGCCAGCTCACCACGACAGCGTGAGCCCCAGCATTTT. Full variable domain (rest looked up from reference TRBV18 and TRBJ1-5): NAGVMQNPRHLVRRRGQEARLRCSPMKGHSHVYWYRQLPEEGLKFMVYLQKENIIDESGMPKERFSAEFPKEGPSILRIQQVVRGDSAAYFCASSPRQREPQHFGDGTRLSIL.